These T cell receptor beta chains were read from a single sample in a study of cytomegalovirus exposure and HLA in healthy donors. The data were produced by immunoSEQ multiplex PCR, yet TCRdb's version contains in-frame clones alone and is incomplete. Found here are under 200,000 clones, more than 75% of them singletons; the top ten hold around 6.7%. Sequenced material: PBMCs. The receptors were gathered from a man younger than 35 in good health and CMV-seropositive. Both conserved end residues are part of each CDR3. A D gene is named only where the DNA matches it firmly. Rows may omit the clone size; those that give it use once, few, many or a size class.

clone size,V gene,J gene,CDR3 length,D gene,CDR3 protein,CDR3 DNA
-,TRBV14,TRBJ1-1,15,-,CASSLIQGRNTEAFF,TGTGCCAGCAGCCTAATACAGGGTCGGAACACTGAAGCTTTCTTT
-,TRBV28,TRBJ2-2,20,TRBD1,CASSFVPGTGVSLLTGELFF,TGTGCCAGCAGCTTCGTGCCCGGGACAGGGGTTTCCCTCTTAACCGGGGAGCTGTTTTTT
-,TRBV28,TRBJ2-7,11,-,CASTSAYEQYF,TGTGCCAGCACATCAGCCTACGAGCAGTACTTC
once,TRBV10-3,TRBJ1-2,13,-,CAISDGTNYGYTF,TGTGCCATCAGTGACGGGACAAACTATGGCTACACCTTC
-,TRBV15,TRBJ2-7,14,TRBD2,CATSRASGTYEQYF,TGTGCCACCAGCAGAGCTAGCGGGACCTACGAGCAGTACTTC
-,TRBV7-3,TRBJ2-2,15,-,CASSALARNTGELFF,TGTGCCAGCAGCGCCTTGGCCAGGAACACCGGGGAGCTGTTTTTT
few,TRBV6-4,TRBJ2-1,15,TRBD2,CASSPLAGLRGEQFF,TGTGCCAGCAGTCCGCTAGCGGGCCTAAGGGGTGAGCAGTTCTTC
-,TRBV7-9,TRBJ2-7,16,TRBD2,CASSLELAGANYEQYF,TGTGCCAGCAGCTTAGAACTAGCGGGAGCGAACTACGAGCAGTACTTC
-,TRBV5-6,TRBJ2-3,16,TRBD1,CASSLEWDRVTDTQYF,TGTGCCAGCAGCTTGGAGTGGGACAGGGTCACAGATACGCAGTATTTT
-,TRBV5-1,TRBJ2-1,18,TRBD2,CASSFGRDYPLSYNEQFF,TGCGCCAGCAGCTTCGGGAGGGACTATCCCCTGTCCTACAATGAGCAGTTCTTC
-,TRBV7-9,TRBJ2-7,17,TRBD1,CASSDPGQGVRAFRQYF,TGTGCCAGCAGCGACCCGGGACAGGGCGTGAGAGCGTTTCGGCAGTACTTC
-,TRBV7-2,TRBJ2-1,15,TRBD2,CASSSAPSGIHEQFF,TGTGCCAGCAGCTCCGCGCCTAGCGGGATTCATGAGCAGTTCTTC
-,TRBV5-1,TRBJ2-7,12,-,CASSLAPYEQYF,TGCGCCAGCAGCTTGGCTCCCTACGAGCAGTACTTC
-,TRBV15,TRBJ2-1,16,TRBD2,CATSRGLAGHYNEQFF,TGTGCCACCAGCAGAGGTTTAGCGGGACATTACAATGAGCAGTTCTTC
-,TRBV29-1,TRBJ2-1,14,TRBD2,CSVPSGRAYNEQFF,TGCAGCGTTCCTAGCGGGAGGGCCTACAATGAGCAGTTCTTC
-,TRBV11-2,TRBJ2-5,14,-,CASSSSGAGETQYF,TGTGCCAGCAGCTCGTCTGGGGCAGGAGAGACCCAGTACTTC
-,TRBV28,TRBJ2-2,14,-,CASSWRTNTGELFF,TGTGCCAGCAGTTGGCGGACGAACACCGGGGAGCTGTTTTTT
-,TRBV11-3,TRBJ2-1,17,TRBD2,CASSQVAGAHSYNEQFF,TGTGCCAGCAGTCAAGTAGCGGGAGCACACTCCTACAATGAGCAGTTCTTC
-,TRBV9,TRBJ2-1,15,TRBD2,CASSVQASGTDEQFF,TGTGCCAGCAGCGTCCAGGCTAGCGGGACCGATGAGCAGTTCTTC
-,TRBV7-2,TRBJ1-5,15,TRBD1,CASSPSTGSGQPQHF,TGTGCCAGCAGCCCATCGACAGGGAGTGGACAGCCCCAGCATTTT
-,TRBV9,TRBJ2-3,19,TRBD2,CVSSPPPRGTSGSTDTQYF,TGTGTCAGCAGCCCGCCCCCGAGAGGGACTAGCGGGAGTACAGATACGCAGTATTTT
once,TRBV7-3,TRBJ2-3,14,-,CASSLGTSTDTQYF,TGTGCCAGCAGCTTGGGGACTAGCACAGATACGCAGTATTTT
-,TRBV28,TRBJ1-2,16,-,CASSAMRQGHNYGYTF,TGTGCCAGCAGTGCTATGAGGCAGGGTCATAACTATGGCTACACCTTC
-,TRBV5-1,TRBJ1-1,14,-,CASSLDRRNPEAFF,TGCGCCAGCAGCTTAGACCGGCGGAATCCTGAAGCTTTCTTT
-,TRBV5-1,TRBJ2-2,17,TRBD1,CARTTGQGAPDTGELFF,TGCGCCAGGACGACCGGACAGGGGGCGCCGGACACCGGGGAGCTGTTTTTT
-,TRBV5-1,TRBJ1-3,13,-,CASSPELGGTIYF,TGCGCCAGCAGCCCGGAGTTGGGGGGCACCATATATTTT
-,TRBV28,TRBJ2-7,17,TRBD1,CASRRTGTVSRPYEQYF,TGTGCCAGCAGACGGACAGGGACAGTGAGCCGTCCCTACGAGCAGTACTTC
-,TRBV30,TRBJ1-1,17,-,CAWSVWRGRMMNTEAFF,TGTGCCTGGAGTGTATGGCGGGGCAGGATGATGAACACTGAAGCTTTCTTT
-,TRBV7-2,TRBJ2-7,16,TRBD2,CASSLVGTSGYYEQYF,TGTGCCAGCAGCTTAGTGGGAACTAGCGGGTACTACGAGCAGTACTTC
-,TRBV2,TRBJ2-1,13,-,CATTFQGGRPGVF,TGTGCCACTACCTTCCAGGGAGGTCGACCGGGGGTCTTC
-,TRBV28,TRBJ2-1,15,-,CASSWRLAHTNEQFF,TGTGCCAGCAGTTGGCGTTTAGCGCACACGAATGAGCAGTTCTTC
-,TRBV28,TRBJ1-1,13,TRBD1,CASSWTGEIEAFF,TGTGCCAGCAGTTGGACAGGGGAGATTGAAGCTTTCTTT
-,TRBV5-6,TRBJ1-3,15,-,CASSLARTAGNTIYF,TGTGCCAGCAGCTTGGCTAGGACAGCTGGAAACACCATATATTTT
once,TRBV7-3,TRBJ1-1,14,TRBD1,CASSLQGRNTEAFF,TGTGCCAGCAGCCTACAGGGGCGAAACACTGAAGCTTTCTTT
-,TRBV11-2,TRBJ2-2,13,-,CASSLEATGELFF,TGTGCCAGCAGCTTAGAGGCCACCGGGGAGCTGTTTTTT
-,TRBV7-2,TRBJ2-5,14,TRBD2,CASGGGRAVETQYF,TGTGCCAGCGGTGGCGGGAGGGCCGTTGAGACCCAGTACTTC
-,TRBV20-1,TRBJ2-3,11,-,CSAPLQDTQYF,TGCAGTGCGCCCCTACAGGATACGCAGTATTTT
-,TRBV2,TRBJ1-1,14,-,CASSESRGSTEAFF,TGTGCCAGCAGTGAAAGCAGGGGATCCACTGAAGCTTTCTTT
-,TRBV11-3,TRBJ2-3,14,-,CASSLSGLGDTQYF,TGTGCCAGCAGCTTGAGCGGGCTGGGAGATACGCAGTATTTT
many,TRBV4-3,TRBJ1-4,16,TRBD1,CASSQDRGTGDEKLFF,TGCGCCAGCAGCCAAGATAGGGGGACAGGAGATGAAAAACTGTTTTTT
-,TRBV11-3,TRBJ2-7,13,TRBD1,CASSWTGAYEQYF,TGTGCCAGCAGCTGGACAGGGGCCTACGAGCAGTACTTC
-,TRBV11-2,TRBJ2-7,14,TRBD2,CASSFREGLGEQYF,TGTGCCAGCAGCTTCCGGGAGGGCCTCGGCGAGCAGTACTTC
-,TRBV7-9,TRBJ2-5,15,-,CASSQQTGNQETQYF,TGTGCCAGCAGCCAACAAACAGGAAACCAAGAGACCCAGTACTTC
-,TRBV5-1,TRBJ1-4,15,TRBD1,CASSSGGLTNEKLFF,TGCGCCAGCAGCTCAGGGGGACTGACTAATGAAAAACTGTTTTTT
-,TRBV5-8,TRBJ2-7,17,TRBD2,CASSLEGVAGPFYEQYF,TGTGCCAGCAGCCTGGAGGGGGTAGCGGGACCCTTTTACGAGCAGTACTTC
-,TRBV7-2,TRBJ2-7,15,TRBD2,CASSDRLASSYEQYF,TGTGCCAGCAGCGACCGACTAGCGAGCTCCTACGAGCAGTACTTC
-,TRBV5-8,TRBJ1-2,13,-,CASRRTSWYGYTF,TGTGCCAGCAGACGGACTTCTTGGTATGGCTACACCTTC
few,TRBV28,TRBJ1-4,16,TRBD1,CASSSSGTADNEKLFF,TGTGCCAGCAGTTCCTCCGGGACAGCGGATAATGAAAAACTGTTTTTT
-,TRBV4-2,TRBJ2-1,16,TRBD1,CASSLDPGTGFNEQFF,TGTGCCAGCAGCCTGGACCCCGGGACAGGGTTCAATGAGCAGTTCTTC
-,TRBV4-3,TRBJ2-1,16,TRBD2,CASSQETSALGNEQFF,TGCGCCAGCAGCCAAGAGACTAGCGCCCTAGGGAATGAGCAGTTCTTC
-,TRBV7-7,TRBJ2-5,14,TRBD1,CASSPKSGGETQYF,TGTGCCAGCAGCCCGAAATCAGGGGGAGAGACCCAGTACTTC
-,TRBV28,TRBJ2-7,15,TRBD1,CASSGTRTGVYEQYF,TGTGCCAGCAGTGGCACCCGGACAGGGGTCTACGAGCAGTACTTC
-,TRBV9,TRBJ1-1,12,-,CASSSGNTEAFF,TGTGCCAGCAGCTCCGGGAACACTGAAGCTTTCTTT
-,TRBV5-1,TRBJ2-5,16,TRBD2,CASFLPLAGLQETQYF,TGCGCCAGCTTCCTCCCCCTAGCGGGCTTACAAGAGACCCAGTACTTC
-,TRBV27,TRBJ2-4,17,-,CASSPLTTSKAKNIQYF,TGTGCCAGCAGTCCTCTGACTACCTCAAAGGCCAAAAACATTCAGTACTTC
-,TRBV6-1,TRBJ2-2,14,-,CASIPRGNTGELFF,TGTGCCAGCATACCTAGGGGGAACACCGGGGAGCTGTTTTTT
few,TRBV5-1,TRBJ2-7,16,-,CASSPTSGQVRLEQYF,TGCGCCAGCAGCCCCACCTCAGGGCAGGTTCGACTCGAGCAGTACTTC